This TCR beta chain was identified during a study of regulatory T cells in long-lasting Graves disease. Time point in this sample: newly diagnosed GD, antithyroid drugs for less than 3 months. Extracted RNA from PBMCs served as the source of the TCR library. The sample holds many counts of this clonotype. The CDR3 is 14 residues long. In germline, CDR1 is SNHLY, CDR2 FYNNEI. Between the trimmed V and J ends, which lost 6 bases and 0 bases, there was a span of 12 bases. Assembly of TCR beta libraries relied on iRepertoire HTBI primers together with Arm-PCR of CDR3 regions. TCRdb passed the multiplex PCR reads through MiXCR, listing each CDR3 protein once. The table includes roughly 560,000 distinct CDR3 sequences, roughly 15% detected once. In addition, the sample was reused for a study of T cells in Graves' hyperthyroidism and ophthalmopathy.

The V and J genes are TRBV2 and TRBJ2-7, with no clear D. The starting material was peripheral blood mononuclear cells (PBMCs), obtained at new diagnosis, from a patient treated with antithyroid drugs. The source is a middle-aged woman with Graves disease. As DNA, the CDR3 is TGTGCCAGCAGGAGTAGGCAGATCTCCTACGAGCAGTACTTC. It is translated as CASRSRQISYEQYF.